Listed here are 27 T cell receptor beta chains from one sample, sequenced in a study of human CD8 memory T cell subsets. Early memory CD8+ T cells that were CCR7+ PD-1+ TIGIT+ with exhausted-like traits constituted the TPEX cells. UMI-labeled 5' RACE yielded the TCR beta libraries. TCRdb derives one entry per CDR3 protein from the 5' RACE reads, leaving out DNA. With 6,000 or so distinct CDR3 sequences in the sample, the ten largest clones hold roughly 20%. Sequences were obtained from CD8+ T cells from PBMCs. Receptors originate from a human donor in good health.

This sequence joins TRBV6-4 and TRBJ1-6; TCRdb outputs TRBD1, but without DNA this stays unchecked. The germline gives CDR1 MRHNA, CDR2 SNTAGT. This CDR3 has 15 amino acids. CDR3 protein: CASSDFGGSNSPLHF.

This chain uses TRBV20-1 with TRBJ1-5; the D call from TCRdb, TRBD1, cannot be confirmed without DNA. From germline, CDR1 is DFQATT and CDR2 SNEGSKA (reference sequence). This CDR3 contains 14 residues. The chain's CDR3 is CSALTREPNQPQHF.

This clonotype counts as medium-sized by frequency. The chain links TRBV12-3 or TRBV12-4 to TRBJ1-5; TCRdb picks TRBD1, but there is no DNA to check that call. This CDR3 has 15 residues. The CDR3: CASSLVGTGDQPQHF.

V and J are TRBV5-5 and TRBJ1-1; TCRdb indicates TRBD1, and absent DNA this call remains unverified. From germline, CDR1 is SGHKS and CDR2 YYEKEE (reference sequence). This CDR3 has 14 residues. The CDR3 is CASSLGQGVIEAFF.

The rearrangement uses TRBV5-6 and TRBJ2-3; TCRdb designates TRBD2, a call that cannot be tested without DNA. CDR1 and CDR2 from the germline V gene are SGHDT and YYEEEE. The CDR3 loop spans 14 amino acids. CDR3 sequence: CASSWTAGPDTQYF.

The rearrangement uses TRBV5-6 and TRBJ2-7. The germline gives CDR1 SGHDT, CDR2 YYEEEE. The length of the CDR3 is 13 residues. CDR3: CASSFWGSYEQYF.

J is TRBJ2-1 and V is TRBV3-1; TCRdb's D call, TRBD2, is unchecked because there is no DNA. The germline gives CDR1 LGHDT, CDR2 YNNKEL (reference sequence). CDR3 length: 17 amino acids. CDR3 protein: CASRQHAEGSSYNEQFF.

This rearrangement joins TRBV30 to TRBJ1-2; the D gene TCRdb calls, TRBD1, cannot be checked with no DNA. CDR1 and CDR2 from the germline V gene are GTSNPN and SVGIG (reference sequence). The CDR3 has 13 residues. CDR3 residues: CAWRLGTRDGYTF.

The CDR3 sequence is CATQRTGGIYEQYF. The V gene is TRBV19, the J gene TRBJ2-7; no DNA is available, so the TRBD1 call from TCRdb remains unchecked. CDR3 length: 14 amino acids. CDR1 LNHDA and CDR2 SQIVND come from the germline V gene (reference sequence).

Considering frequency, this clonotype is medium-sized (0.01 to 0.1%). CDR3 sequence: CSVETAGGQASYNEQFF. The rearrangement uses TRBV29-1 and TRBJ2-1; TCRdb calls TRBD2, which cannot be checked without DNA. The CDR3 length is 17 residues. From germline, CDR1 is SQVTM and CDR2 ANQGSEA.

V is TRBV20-1 and J is TRBJ2-1; the D call of TRBD2 rests on TCRdb alone, since no DNA is present to check it. The CDR3 has 19 residues. Germline V gene sequence: CDR1 DFQATT, CDR2 SNEGSKA (reference sequence). The CDR3 region is CSASPRPTSGSYSYNEQFF.

Frequency places this clonotype as medium-sized. This chain uses TRBV12-3 or TRBV12-4 with TRBJ2-1; TCRdb selects TRBD2, and the lack of DNA leaves this call unchecked. CDR3 size: 17 residues. The CDR3 loop reads CASSLLSGSYTYNEQFF.

The rearrangement joins TRBV7-9 to TRBJ2-7. Per germline, CDR1 SEHNR and CDR2 FQNEAQ (reference sequence). The CDR3 has 12 residues. CDR3 sequence reads: CASSSGVHEQYF.

This chain connects TRBV5-6 to TRBJ2-1; without DNA, the TCRdb call of TRBD1 cannot be checked. This CDR3 has 14 amino acids. Germline assignment: CDR1 SGHDT and CDR2 YYEEEE. CDR3 sequence reads: CASSLVGADHEQFF. The complete variable domain, with remaining parts taken from reference TRBV5-6 and TRBJ2-1, reads DAGVTQSPTHLIKTRGQQVTLRCSPKSGHDTVSWYQQALGQGPQFIFQYYEEEERQRGNFPDRFSGHQFPNYSSELNVNALLLGDSALYLCASSLVGADHEQFFGPGTRLTVL.

V is TRBV5-1 and J is TRBJ2-7; TCRdb's D call of TRBD1 is untestable without DNA. The CDR3 loop spans 14 amino acids. Germline values: CDR1 SGHRS, CDR2 YFSETQ. CDR3 sequence reads: CASSPGTGPYEQYF.

By frequency, this clonotype registers medium-sized (0.01 to 0.1%). V usage is TRBV4-1 and J usage is TRBJ1-5; as DNA is missing, the TRBD1 call by TCRdb cannot be tested. Germline V gene lookup returns CDR1 MGHRA and CDR2 YSYEKL. This CDR3 has 17 residues. CDR3 in amino acids: CASSQQGSTDSNQPQHF.

This chain joins TRBV5-4 and TRBJ2-3; the TRBD2 assignment by TCRdb is unverifiable without DNA. The CDR3 extends over 17 amino acids. CDR1 and CDR2 (germline): SGHNT, YYREEE (reference sequence). The CDR3 reads CASSEALTYRETDTQYF.

The chain joins TRBV28 to TRBJ2-3; without DNA, the TCRdb call of TRBD2 cannot be checked. CDR1 is MDHEN and CDR2 is SYDVKM in the germline V gene. The CDR3 is made up of 14 amino acids. The CDR3 loop is CASSSGGGSDTQYF.

This chain joins TRBV27 and TRBJ2-7; there is no DNA to check the TCRdb D call of TRBD1. The CDR3 sequence is 13 residues long. Germline assignment: CDR1 MNHEY and CDR2 SMNVEV (reference sequence). The CDR3 here is CASGTGSSYEQYF.

The chain combines TRBV7-9 with TRBJ2-7; TCRdb picks TRBD1, but there is no DNA to check that call. Germline values: CDR1 SEHNR, CDR2 FQNEAQ (reference sequence). The CDR3 loop spans 16 amino acids. CDR3: CASSSFPDRDTYEQYF.

Measured by frequency, this clonotype is medium-sized. The chain recombines TRBV7-3 with TRBJ2-2; TCRdb's D gene call, TRBD1, goes unchecked for lack of DNA. Germline V gives CDR1 SGHTA, CDR2 FQGTGA. The CDR3 is 14 residues long. CDR3 region: CASSLMDSTGELFF.

The chain uses TRBV28 and TRBJ1-1; TCRdb returns TRBD1, unconfirmable since there is no DNA. Germline CDR1 reads MDHEN; CDR2 reads SYDVKM. This CDR3 spans 14 amino acids. CDR3 region: CASSYRGSNTEAFF. Based on the CDR3 plus reference TRBV28 and TRBJ1-1, the full variable domain is DVKVTQSSRYLVKRTGEKVFLECVQDMDHENMFWYRQDPGLGLRLIYFSYDVKMKEKGDIPEGYSVSREKKERFSLILESASTNQTSMYLCASSYRGSNTEAFFGQGTRLTVV.

The rearrangement uses TRBV13 and TRBJ2-7; TCRdb designates TRBD1, a call that cannot be tested without DNA. The CDR3 loop spans 21 amino acids. Per germline, CDR1 PRHDT and CDR2 FYEKMQ (reference sequence). The CDR3 loop is CASSLFGAREGYGTPLYEQYF.

This chain uses TRBV20-1 with TRBJ2-7; TCRdb selects TRBD1, and the lack of DNA leaves this call unchecked. CDR1 is DFQATT and CDR2 is SNEGSKA in the germline V gene (reference sequence). The CDR3 consists of 15 residues. The CDR3 here is CSASPQDRGTYEQYF.

The chain carries TRBV11-2 and TRBJ2-2. Germline CDR1 reads SGHAT; CDR2 reads FQNNGV. The CDR3 extends over 15 amino acids. CDR3 sequence: CASSSPGQITGELFF.

This chain links TRBV15 with TRBJ2-7; TCRdb's D call, TRBD1, is unchecked because there is no DNA. The CDR3 loop spans 14 amino acids. Germline values: CDR1 LNHNV, CDR2 YYDKDF (reference sequence). This CDR3 is CATSLRDTPYEQYF.

This clonotype shows up as medium-sized by frequency. V is TRBV20-1 and J is TRBJ1-1; TCRdb returns TRBD1, unconfirmable since there is no DNA. The CDR3 sequence is 15 residues long. Germline V lookup: CDR1 DFQATT, CDR2 SNEGSKA (reference sequence). CDR3 sequence: CSARDLTGTNTEAFF.